What follows is one TCR beta chain and its context. Assay used: immunoSEQ multiplex PCR; TCRdb lists only in-frame clones, some missing. The data show 150,000 to 200,000 clones, with approximately 90% seen just once and roughly 0.99% held by the top ten. The germline CDR1 and CDR2 sequences are SGHTA and FQGNSA. Trimming took 1 base from V and 1 from J; bases not matched to a gene: 9. The CDR3 runs 17 residues. The sample originates from a study of blood T cell repertoires in COVID-19. About the study: Acute-phase and convalescent COVID-19 samples originated in the United States, Italy and Spain. The analysed material was cDNA or gDNA that came from T cells, B-cell-depleted T cells, or PBMCs.

This clonotype originated in a man aged 18 to 30 with acute or convalescent COVID-19. The V gene is TRBV7-2, the J gene TRBJ2-5; 7 bases align to TRBD2. The material sequenced was peripheral blood. The CDR3 DNA is TGTGCCAGCAGCTTAGTATCGGGGCGGGGGTTCCAAGAGACCCAGTACTTC. Its translation is CASSLVSGRGFQETQYF.